These 28 T cell receptor beta chains came from one sample sequenced in a study of early T cells in non-severe SARS-CoV-2 infection. TCRdb re-called the 5' RACE reads through MiXCR, storing one row per CDR3 protein. The repertoire consists of tens of thousands of distinct CDR3 sequences, with around 6.6% occurring once and the leading ten covering approximately 5.5%. The material sequenced was whole blood, taken at baseline. The source is an adult who was a healthcare worker with PCR-confirmed SARS-CoV-2 infection or an uninfected control (not recorded which).

The J gene is TRBJ2-1, the V gene TRBV9; TRBD1 might be the D (6 bases). From germline, CDR1 is SGDLS and CDR2 YYNGEE. V gave up 0 bases and J gave up 4 bases, with 14 bases separating them. The length of the CDR3 is 16 residues. For the CDR3, the DNA is TGTGCCAGCAGCGTAGACCCGGGACACCTGTACAATGAGCAGTTCTTC. This codes for CASSVDPGHLYNEQFF.

This clonotype came up many times. This rearrangement joins TRBV20-1 to TRBJ1-2, with 7 bases fitting TRBD1. CDR3 length: 12 amino acids. Germline CDR1 and CDR2: DFQATT and SNEGSKA (reference sequence). With V trimmed by 6 bases and J by 7 bases, 8 bases remained unmatched. Here the CDR3 reads CSASRTGGGYTF. Written as DNA, the CDR3 is TGCAGTGCCTCTAGGACAGGCGGTGGCTACACCTTC.

In this sample, this clonotype turned up a few times. The conserved closing phenylalanine or tryptophan is absent in this CDR3, likely reflecting a read error. This chain connects TRBV11-3 to TRBJ1-1; D gene unclear. The CDR3 totals 13 residues. V gave up 4 bases and J gave up 11 bases, with 17 bases separating them. Germline values: CDR1 SGHNT, CDR2 YENEEA. This CDR3 is CASSSTRSGLAFS. In DNA form, the CDR3 reads TGTGCCAGCAGCTCCACTCGGTCCGGATTGGCTTTCTCT.

In this sample, this clonotype turned up many times. The chain combines TRBV10-3 with TRBJ2-6; D is unclear. V dropped 3 bases and J dropped 0 bases, with 9 bases sitting between them. Germline CDR1 and CDR2: ENHRY and SYGVKD. This CDR3 spans 16 amino acids. CDR3 in DNA: TGTGCCATCAGTGACGGTAGATACTCTGGGGCCAACGTCCTGACTTTC. It encodes CAISDGRYSGANVLTF.

This clonotype was seen many times. The CDR3 DNA sequence: TGTGCCAGCAGCTCACGGGACAGCCTTTATGAAGCTTTCTTT. It yields the protein CASSSRDSLYEAFF. This chain uses TRBV11-1 with TRBJ1-1; 7 bases align to TRBD1. CDR1 and CDR2 from the germline V gene are SGHAT and FQDESV (reference sequence). Trimming at V came to 4 bases and at J to 7 bases, leaving 9 bases not matched to a gene. This CDR3 is built from 14 residues.

The sample holds many counts of this clonotype. The chain combines TRBV5-4 with TRBJ1-6; D gene ambiguous. Germline CDR1 reads SGHNT; CDR2 reads YYREEE (reference sequence). CDR3 length equals 12 residues. Trimming stripped 0 bases from V and 7 bases from J, with 2 bases between. CDR3 nucleotide sequence: TGTGCCAGCAGCTTGGGGAATTCACCCCTCCACTTT. It specifies CASSLGNSPLHF.

This clonotype was found many times. This chain links TRBV29-1 with TRBJ2-7; 8 nucleotides agree with TRBD2. The V segment lost 4 bases and the J segment 0 bases; nucleotides outside the gene matches: 2. This CDR3 region has 13 residues. Germline CDR1 and CDR2: SQVTM and ANQGSEA. The CDR3 region has the DNA TGCAGCGTTGTCGGGGGGGACTCCTACGAGCAGTACTTC. Translating it yields CSVVGGDSYEQYF.

Only a few counts were recorded for this clonotype. The genes are TRBV5-1 and TRBJ2-3; D ambiguous. V gave up 0 bases and J gave up 6 bases, with 8 bases separating them. This CDR3 has 13 residues. Germline loops: CDR1 SGHRS, CDR2 YFSETQ. In nucleotides, the CDR3 is TGCGCCAGCAGCTTGGACTATGGGGATACGCAGTATTTT. The encoded protein is CASSLDYGDTQYF.

At least ten counts were recorded for this clonotype. This chain links TRBV7-2 with TRBJ2-7; 9 bases are shared with TRBD2. J was trimmed by 3 bases and V by 5 bases; bases with no gene match: 11. This CDR3 has 16 amino acids. In germline, CDR1 is SGHTA, CDR2 FQGNSA. In DNA form, the CDR3 reads TGTGCCAGCAGCCCCAACGCCCGACTAGCGGACTACGAGCAGTACTTC. Protein sequence: CASSPNARLADYEQYF.

This clonotype was picked up many times. The chain employs TRBV10-3 and TRBJ2-3; D unresolved. The CDR3 is made up of 14 amino acids. Germline CDR1 and CDR2: ENHRY and SYGVKD. Deletions cut 9 bases from V and 0 bases from J, with 13 bases between. The DNA of the CDR3 is TGTGCCATTAGGACCTCAACTAGCACAGATACGCAGTATTTT. This encodes CAIRTSTSTDTQYF.

Many counts were recorded for this clonotype. The chain employs TRBV7-8 and TRBJ2-1, with D uncertain. The germline gives CDR1 SGHVS, CDR2 FQNEAQ. Trimming took 0 bases from V and 7 from J, leaving 7 bases between them. CDR3 size: 13 residues. CDR3 nucleotide sequence: TGTGCCAGCAGCTTAGCCCTTACAAATGAGCAGTTCTTC. Translated, it gives CASSLALTNEQFF.

This clonotype was detected many times. The chain carries TRBV24-1 and TRBJ1-5; 8 bases match TRBD1. The junction had 15 bases not matched to a gene; V was cut back by 9 bases and J by 3 bases. The CDR3 contains 17 residues. Germline V gene lookup returns CDR1 KGHDR and CDR2 SFDVKD. The CDR3 nucleotides are TGTGCCACCCCGCGCCAAGGGCAGGGGGCGACCAATCAGCCCCAGCATTTT. Encoded protein: CATPRQGQGATNQPQHF.

This clonotype was detected many times. The chain joins TRBV4-3 to TRBJ2-3, with 7 bases identical to TRBD2. Germline loops: CDR1 LGHNA, CDR2 YSLEER. The CDR3 length is 17 residues. With V trimmed by 1 base and J by 4 bases, 11 bases remained unmatched. The CDR3 spells CASSQAPIAGLADTQYF. The CDR3, as DNA: TGCGCCAGCAGCCAAGCCCCAATAGCGGGTTTAGCAGATACGCAGTATTTT.

The sample holds many counts of this clonotype. V gene TRBV12-3 or TRBV12-4 combines with J gene TRBJ2-5; unclear D gene. The CDR3 contains 14 residues. V was clipped by 5 bases and J by 4 bases, with 14 bases between them. CDR3 sequence: CASSPPWPTETQYF. The DNA for the CDR3 is TGTGCCAGCAGTCCTCCCTGGCCGACAGAGACCCAGTACTTC.

This clonotype was counted only a few times. The rearrangement links TRBV28 to TRBJ2-7; D not resolved. With 4 bases removed from V and 3 bases from J, the gap between germline ends came to 16 bases. In germline, CDR1 is MDHEN, CDR2 SYDVKM. The CDR3 is 15 residues long. CDR3 residues: CASSSVEAAIYEQYF. CDR3 coding DNA: TGTGCCAGCAGTTCGGTAGAGGCTGCCATCTACGAGCAGTACTTC.

This clonotype was counted between two and nine times. This sequence joins TRBV12-3 or TRBV12-4 and TRBJ1-2, with D possibly being TRBD1 (6 bases). The CDR3 runs 13 residues. V dropped 4 bases and J dropped 8 bases, with 14 bases sitting between them. The CDR3 here is CASSYQQGQGYTF. Here the CDR3 DNA reads TGTGCCAGCAGTTACCAACAGGGCCAGGGCTACACCTTC.

This chain links TRBV19 with TRBJ1-1; weak D call: TRBD1 (5 bases). Trimming pared 5 bases from V and 5 bases from J, leaving 15 bases between. The CDR3 spans 14 residues. Germline V gene lookup returns CDR1 LNHDA and CDR2 SQIVND (reference sequence). CDR3 loop: CASSHWDHGTEAFF. In DNA, the CDR3 is TGTGCCAGTAGTCACTGGGACCATGGGACTGAAGCTTTCTTT.

As regards this clonotype: It may be a read error: a sequence one base away is much more abundant. The chain employs TRBV24-1 and TRBJ2-5; no reliable D call. Per the germline V gene, CDR1 is KGHDR and CDR2 is SFDVKD. The CDR3 sequence is 13 residues long. The CDR3 coding sequence is TGTGCCACCAGTGATCTCTATCAAGAGGCCCAGTACTTC. This gives the protein CATSDLYQEAQYF.

This clonotype has a count of ten or more. V usage is TRBV29-1 and J usage is TRBJ1-2, with TRBD1 identical over 10 bases. The CDR3 has 13 residues. Germline CDR1 and CDR2: SQVTM and ANQGSEA. V shed 6 bases, J shed 4 bases, and the junction held 5 bases outside the gene matches. CDR3 in DNA: TGCAGCGTCGGACAGGGGGGTATCTATGGCTACACCTTC. Its protein product is CSVGQGGIYGYTF.

This clonotype was observed at least ten times. The chain carries TRBV6-5 and TRBJ2-3, with TRBD2 identical over 9 bases. Germline trimming cut 4 bases from V and 4 bases from J; bases unmatched to any gene: 6. CDR3 size: 15 residues. CDR1 is MNHEY, CDR2 SVGAGI, per germline. In DNA, the CDR3 is TGTGCCAGCAGTTGGGGCGGGGGGGCCGCAGATACGCAGTATTTT. Protein: CASSWGGGAADTQYF.

This clonotype was recorded a few times. V gene TRBV29-1 combines with J gene TRBJ2-3; D is undetermined. CDR1 and CDR2 from the germline V gene are SQVTM and ANQGSEA. This CDR3 has 13 amino acids. The V and J ends lost 4 bases and 6 bases respectively, with 14 bases between them. CDR3 nucleotides: TGCAGCGTTGCATCTCCTACGCGTGATACGCAGTATTTT. Its protein product is CSVASPTRDTQYF.

CDR3 residues: CASNLGELTEAFF. The DNA for the CDR3 is TGTGCCAGCAACTTGGGGGAACTCACTGAAGCTTTCTTT. The chain combines TRBV6-5 with TRBJ1-1, with TRBD1 as a possible D gene (5 bases). Germline V gives CDR1 MNHEY, CDR2 SVGAGI. Trimming removed 7 bases from V and 4 bases from J, with 13 bases in between. The CDR3 is 13 residues long.

This clonotype was found a few times. The rearrangement uses TRBV19 and TRBJ2-3; D call uncertain. CDR3 length: 9 amino acids. With 8 bases removed from V and 5 bases from J, the gap between germline ends came to 2 bases. Looked up from germline, CDR1 is LNHDA and CDR2 is SQIVND (reference sequence). The CDR3 is CASGDTQYF. The CDR3 nucleotides are TGTGCCAGTGGAGATACGCAGTATTTT.

This clonotype appeared many times. The rearrangement joins TRBV12-3 or TRBV12-4 to TRBJ1-5, with D possibly TRBD1 on 6 matching bases. The CDR3 consists of 14 residues. Trimming cost V 7 bases and J 7 bases, with 17 bases left between them. The CDR3 DNA reads as TGTGCCAGCACCATGGGGGGGGCCGAGCAGCCCCAGCATTTT. It codes for CASTMGGAEQPQHF.

This clonotype was picked up many times. The chain uses TRBV12-3 or TRBV12-4 and TRBJ1-5; TRBD1 is a possible D gene (6 bases). The V and J ends lost 0 bases and 5 bases respectively, with 17 bases between them. The CDR3 consists of 17 residues. CDR3 coding DNA: TGTGCCAGCAGTTTAGCGCCGGGTCAGGGGATCGATCAGCCCCAGCATTTT. Translating it yields CASSLAPGQGIDQPQHF.

The chain is built from TRBV6-5 and TRBJ1-2, with unresolved D. The CDR3 runs to 14 residues. Germline CDR1 and CDR2: MNHEY and SVGAGI. V shed 4 bases and J shed 0 bases, with 9 bases lying between them. CDR3 residues: CASSFGLANYGYTF. In DNA form, the CDR3 reads TGTGCCAGCAGTTTTGGGTTAGCTAACTATGGCTACACCTTC.

This clonotype was observed many times. The chain uses TRBV28 and TRBJ1-1; 7 bases fit TRBD1. The junction had 11 bases not matched to a gene; V was cut back by 6 bases and J by 7 bases. CDR3 size: 14 residues. Per germline, CDR1 MDHEN and CDR2 SYDVKM. The CDR3 region has the DNA TGTGCCAGCAGCCGCGCCGCGGACAGGCTTGAAGCTTTCTTT. Translating it yields CASSRAADRLEAFF.

The gene calls are TRBV7-2 and TRBJ1-4; D ambiguous. V was clipped by 1 base and J by 4 bases, with 10 bases between them. The CDR3 runs to 15 residues. Germline assignment: CDR1 SGHTA and CDR2 FQGNSA. The CDR3 DNA is TGTGCCAGCAGCTTAGACGGACCTCTTAATGAAAAACTGTTTTTT. Protein: CASSLDGPLNEKLFF.